The 28 T cell receptor beta chains given below trace back to one sample, sequenced in a study of prognosis after radiotherapy for stage I lung cancer. Multiplex PCR in two rounds served to amplify TCR beta CDR3 from genomic DNA. Every TRBV and TRBJ gene had its own specific primer in first-round PCR. Using its own MiXCR run on the multiplex PCR reads, TCRdb lists one record per CDR3 protein. The repertoire holds 20,000 to 25,000 distinct CDR3 sequences, with approximately 35% as singletons. The sample here was PBMCs, taken before or after stereotactic body radiation therapy (not recorded which). The receptors derive from a donor at least 50 years old with non-small cell lung cancer.

This clonotype was seen at least ten times. CDR3 residues: CASSLHRLTNEKLFF. The CDR3 bases are TGTGCCAGCAGTTTACACAGGTTAACTAATGAAAAACTGTTTTTT. V is TRBV27 and J is TRBJ1-4, with a possible D match to TRBD1 (5 bases). This CDR3 is built from 15 residues. Germline loops: CDR1 MNHEY, CDR2 SMNVEV (reference sequence). V was shortened by 2 bases and J by 1 base, with 8 bases between the two germline ends.

This clonotype was found many times. This chain joins TRBV4-1 and TRBJ2-2, with D perhaps TRBD1 (7 bases). Germline CDR1 reads MGHRA; CDR2 reads YSYEKL. CDR3 length: 16 amino acids. Trimming pared 4 bases from V and 4 bases from J, leaving 16 bases between. The CDR3 sequence: CASSLHGGGFTGELFF. The CDR3 coding sequence is TGCGCCAGCAGCCTCCACGGAGGGGGCTTCACCGGGGAGCTGTTTTTT.

The rearrangement uses TRBV15 and TRBJ1-3, with 9 bases lining up with TRBD1. Germline V lookup: CDR1 LNHNV, CDR2 YYDKDF (reference sequence). Trimming took 4 bases from V and 6 from J; bases not matched to a gene: 10. This CDR3 has 16 residues. CDR3: CATSMWTGVGVNTIYF. CDR3 nucleotides: TGTGCCACCAGCATGTGGACAGGGGTCGGTGTAAACACCATATATTTT.

This clonotype was seen ten or more times. The chain recombines TRBV19 with TRBJ2-3; 10 nucleotides match TRBD2. CDR1 is LNHDA and CDR2 is SQIVND in the germline V gene (reference sequence). This CDR3 comprises 14 residues. Trimming removed 10 bases from V and 6 bases from J; junction bases left unmatched: 10. In nucleotides, the CDR3 is TGTGCCACCTCCGGGACTAGCGCCTTGGATACGCAGTATTTT. This codes for CATSGTSALDTQYF. The full variable domain, its missing parts supplied by reference TRBV19 and TRBJ2-3, is DGGITQSPKYLFRKEGQNVTLSCEQNLNHDAMYWYRQDPGQGLRLIYYSQIVNDFQKGDIAEGYSVSREKKESFPLTVTSAQKNPTAFYLCATSGTSALDTQYFGPGTRLTVL.

This clonotype occurred many times. The V and J genes are TRBV7-9 and TRBJ2-5, with D perhaps matching TRBD2 (5 bases). V was shortened by 5 bases and J by 6 bases, with 19 bases between the two germline ends. Germline V CDR1 and CDR2: SEHNR, FQNEAQ (reference sequence). There are 15 residues in the CDR3. CDR3 DNA: TGTGCCAGCAGCCCGGTAGGGAGTAGTATCCAGACCCAGTACTTC. This sequence encodes CASSPVGSSIQTQYF.

This clonotype was counted many times. V is TRBV12-3 or TRBV12-4 and J is TRBJ1-5, with 9 bases that match TRBD1. The length of the CDR3 is 15 residues. Trimming removed 8 bases from V and 3 bases from J; junction bases left unmatched: 8. The CDR3 DNA sequence: TGTGCCAGCGGAGACGGACAGGGGCTCAATCAGCCCCAGCATTTT. This translates into CASGDGQGLNQPQHF.

This clonotype was seen repeatedly, ten times or more. The rearrangement joins TRBV19 to TRBJ2-1; possibly TRBD2 for D (5 bases). The germline CDR1 and CDR2 sequences are LNHDA and SQIVND (reference sequence). The CDR3 has 16 amino acids. Trimming removed 5 bases at V and 3 bases at J, with 17 bases between. The CDR3 sequence is CASSYPTSLGYNEQFF. In DNA, the CDR3 is TGTGCCAGTAGTTACCCTACTAGTTTGGGCTACAATGAGCAGTTCTTC.

This clonotype occurred many times. The rearrangement links TRBV13 to TRBJ2-7; D is possibly TRBD2 (6 bases). The CDR3 totals 14 residues. The germline gives CDR1 PRHDT, CDR2 FYEKMQ (reference sequence). The V and J ends lost 5 bases and 2 bases respectively, with 13 bases between them. CDR3: CASSLGLKAYEQYF. The CDR3 DNA reads TGTGCCAGCAGCCTGGGACTTAAAGCCTACGAGCAGTACTTC. Full variable domain (outside the CDR3, taken from reference TRBV13 and TRBJ2-7): AAGVIQSPRHLIKEKRETATLKCYPIPRHDTVYWYQQGPGQDPQFLISFYEKMQSDKGSIPDRFSAQQFSDYHSELNMSSLELGDSALYFCASSLGLKAYEQYFGPGTRLTVT.

About this clonotype itself: One end of the junction does not line up with germline, which may come from a read error. The chain combines TRBV27 with TRBJ1-6; 7 bases are shared with TRBD1. The CDR3 has 16 residues. The germline gives CDR1 MNHEY, CDR2 SMNVEV (reference sequence). In DNA, the CDR3 is TGTGCCAGCAGGCTAGTGGTAGGGGGCTATCGCTCACCCCCCCACTTT. Amino acid sequence: CASRLVVGGYRSPPHF.

This clonotype occurred many times. The chain has TRBV7-9 and TRBJ2-5; 8 bases line up with TRBD2. V gave up 0 bases and J gave up 3 bases; unmatched junction bases: 0. The germline V gene encodes CDR1 SEHNR and CDR2 FQNEAQ (reference sequence). The CDR3 consists of 14 residues. CDR3 in DNA: TGTGCCAGCAGCTTAGCTAGCGGGAAAGAGACCCAGTACTTC. Protein product: CASSLASGKETQYF.

This clonotype was observed many times. This chain uses TRBV11-2 with TRBJ2-7, with TRBD2 matching over 7 bases. This CDR3 comprises 15 residues. Trimming took 0 bases from V and 4 from J; bases not matched to a gene: 6. Per germline, CDR1 SGHAT and CDR2 FQNNGV. The CDR3 loop reads CASSLEPAGIYEQYF. The CDR3 nucleotides are TGTGCCAGCAGCTTAGAGCCAGCGGGAATTTACGAGCAGTACTTC.

This clonotype was seen ten or more times. The J gene is TRBJ1-6, the V gene TRBV20-1; 12 nucleotides agree with TRBD1. CDR3 length: 16 residues. Germline V gives CDR1 DFQATT, CDR2 SNEGSKA (reference sequence). V was clipped by 0 bases and J by 10 bases; unmatched bases: 7. CDR3 sequence reads: CSARDRGQGAESPLHF. CDR3 nucleotide sequence: TGCAGTGCTAGAGACCGGGGACAGGGGGCTGAATCACCCCTCCACTTT.

There are many counts of this clonotype. V is TRBV20-1 and J is TRBJ1-3; 7 positions match TRBD1. This CDR3 comprises 17 residues. J gave up 2 bases and V 0 bases, and 10 bases lay outside the gene matches. Per the germline V gene, CDR1 is DFQATT and CDR2 is SNEGSKA (reference sequence). The CDR3 is CSARDQSRDSAGNTIYF. As DNA, the CDR3 is TGCAGTGCTAGAGATCAGAGCCGGGACAGCGCTGGAAACACCATATATTTT.

Ten or more counts support this clonotype. The gene calls are TRBV2 and TRBJ2-1; 11 bases line up with TRBD2. The CDR3 runs to 16 residues. V was clipped by 2 bases and J by 5 bases; unmatched bases: 5. CDR1 is SNHLY, CDR2 FYNNEI, per germline. The CDR3 DNA sequence: TGTGCCAGCAGTGAACTAGCGGGAGGCATTAACAATGAGCAGTTCTTC. It specifies CASSELAGGINNEQFF.

The chain joins TRBV7-3 to TRBJ1-1; no clear D gene. Looked up from germline, CDR1 is SGHTA and CDR2 is FQGTGA. The CDR3 contains 15 residues. Trimming shortened V by 5 bases and J by 3 bases, and 16 bases separated the two germline ends. The CDR3 DNA reads TGTGCCAGCAGCGTCTACAAGGGAGGCGACACTGAAGCTTTCTTT. Protein product: CASSVYKGGDTEAFF. Complete variable domain (other parts from reference TRBV7-3 and TRBJ1-1): GAGVSQTPSNKVTEKGKYVELRCDPISGHTALYWYRQSLGQGPEFLIYFQGTGAADDSGLPNDRFFAVRPEGSVSTLKIQRTERGDSAVYLCASSVYKGGDTEAFFGQGTRLTVV.

V usage is TRBV7-9 and J usage is TRBJ2-7; D ambiguous. There are 13 residues in the CDR3. Germline V gives CDR1 SEHNR, CDR2 FQNEAQ (reference sequence). Trimming removed 1 base at V and 10 bases at J, with 14 bases between. The CDR3 loop is CASSLEGLGYQYF. The CDR3 nucleotides are TGTGCCAGCAGCTTAGAGGGATTGGGCTATCAGTACTTC.

The chain joins TRBV28 to TRBJ2-3; TRBD2 aligns across 9 bases. V gave up 6 bases and J gave up 1 base; unmatched junction bases: 8. CDR3 length equals 16 residues. From germline, CDR1 is MDHEN and CDR2 SYDVKM. The CDR3 sequence: CASSQTSGYRTDTQYF. The CDR3 region has the DNA TGTGCCAGCAGCCAAACTAGCGGGTATCGCACAGATACGCAGTATTTT.

J is TRBJ1-2 and V is TRBV5-6; D might be TRBD1 (5 bases). The ends were cut back, 5 bases at V and 13 bases at J, with 24 bases in the middle. The CDR3 contains 14 residues. Per the germline V gene, CDR1 is SGHDT and CDR2 is YYEEEE. The CDR3 DNA is TGTGCCAGCAGTTGGACATGCCGCCTGGAGGGTGGCACCTTC. Translation gives CASSWTCRLEGGTF.

A word on this clonotype: This may stem from a read error, because a much larger clone lies one nucleotide away. CDR3 bases: TGTGCCAGCAGGCGAGCGGGGCTCGGAGGGGAGCTGTTTTTT. Amino acids: CASRRAGLGGELFF. The chain links TRBV6-4 to TRBJ2-2, with TRBD2 matching over 7 bases. The length of the CDR3 is 14 residues. V gave up 6 bases and J gave up 8 bases; unmatched junction bases: 9. Germline V gene lookup returns CDR1 MRHNA and CDR2 SNTAGT.

In its sample, this clonotype was seen many times. The genes are TRBV7-2 and TRBJ2-2; possible D gene TRBD1, 6 bases. Trimming took 5 bases from V and 0 from J, leaving 22 bases between them. This CDR3 has 19 amino acids. The germline gives CDR1 SGHTA, CDR2 FQGNSA. DNA of the CDR3: TGTGCCAGCAGCGCCTCCCGGGACATTTTCTTCGCGAACACCGGGGAGCTGTTTTTT. Residues: CASSASRDIFFANTGELFF.

A word on this clonotype: A much larger clone differs by one base, so this may be a read error. This sequence joins TRBV5-1 and TRBJ1-1, with D unresolved. The V and J ends lost 4 bases and 1 base respectively, with 14 bases between them. CDR1 is SGHRS, CDR2 YFSETQ, per germline. The CDR3 runs 15 residues. For the CDR3, the DNA is TGCGCCAGCAGCCAGTCAATGGTCGGGAACACTGAAGCTTTCTTT. It encodes CASSQSMVGNTEAFF.

This clonotype was observed a handful of times. A much larger clone differs by one base, so this may be a read error. CDR3 DNA: TGTGCCAGCAGTATAACAGGGACTAGCTGGAGTCGTAAGGAGACCCAGTACTTC. Translated, it gives CASSITGTSWSRKETQYF. J is TRBJ2-5 and V is TRBV28; TRBD2 agrees at 9 bases. Per germline, CDR1 MDHEN and CDR2 SYDVKM. The CDR3 covers 18 residues. V lost 5 bases, J lost 5 bases, and 18 bases stayed unmatched.

On this clonotype: A read error is likely here: a far larger clone is one base away. The chain carries TRBV6-2 or TRBV6-3 and TRBJ2-5; 8 nucleotides match TRBD2. Germline V CDR1 and CDR2: MNHEY, SVGEGT. The CDR3 totals 15 residues. CDR3 protein: CASSAVAGHEDTQYF. In DNA, the CDR3 is TGTGCCAGCAGCGCCGTAGCGGGACACGAAGATACCCAGTACTTC.

The table lists this clonotype with a few counts. This sequence joins TRBV5-1 and TRBJ2-7; 9 positions match TRBD1. Per the germline V gene, CDR1 is SGHRS and CDR2 is YFSETQ. Trimming removed 0 bases from V and 3 bases from J; junction bases left unmatched: 4. The CDR3 contains 15 residues. CDR3 sequence (DNA): TGCGCCAGCAGCTTGGATGGGACAGGGAACTACGAGCAGTACTTC. It translates to CASSLDGTGNYEQYF. The whole variable domain, remainder taken from reference TRBV5-1 and TRBJ2-7, is KAGVTQTPRYLIKTRGQQVTLSCSPISGHRSVSWYQQTPGQGLQFLFEYFSETQRNKGNFPGRFSGRQFSNSRSEMNVSTLELGDSALYLCASSLDGTGNYEQYFGPGTRLTVT.

This clonotype appeared a few times. The chain joins TRBV5-4 to TRBJ1-1, with 9 bases aligning to TRBD1. After removal of 0 bases from V and 6 bases from J, the junction contained 6 bases not matched to a gene. Germline V gene data show CDR1 as SGHNT and CDR2 as YYREEE (reference sequence). The CDR3 consists of 15 residues. The CDR3 DNA reads as TGTGCCAGCAGCTTGGCTGGGACAGGGCCCGCTGAAGCTTTCTTT. It translates to CASSLAGTGPAEAFF.

This clonotype appeared once. CDR3: CASSFAPPYGYTF. The CDR3 DNA reads as TGTGCCAGCAGCTTCGCTCCCCCTTATGGCTACACCTTC. This chain uses TRBV5-4 with TRBJ1-2, with unresolved D. Germline V gene lookup returns CDR1 SGHNT and CDR2 YYREEE (reference sequence). Trimming took off 2 bases at V and 5 bases at J, with 10 bases between the two ends. CDR3 length equals 13 residues.

This clonotype came up many times. The rearrangement uses TRBV30 and TRBJ2-3; D is unresolved. Trimming removed 2 bases from V and 0 bases from J, with 6 bases in between. The CDR3 covers 13 residues. Germline V CDR1 and CDR2: GTSNPN, SVGIG (reference sequence). The CDR3: CAWSRRSTDTQYF. The CDR3 region has the DNA TGTGCCTGGAGTAGACGTAGCACAGATACGCAGTATTTT.

In this sample, this clonotype turned up once. This chain joins TRBV6-1 and TRBJ2-7; a possible D gene is TRBD2 (6 bases). With 6 bases removed from V and 5 bases from J, the gap between germline ends came to 8 bases. Germline V CDR1 and CDR2: MNHNS, SASEGT. This CDR3 is 11 amino acids long. The CDR3 here is CASRERDEQYF. The CDR3 bases are TGTGCCAGCAGGGAGCGGGACGAGCAGTACTTC.